This T cell receptor (beta chain) emerged from a study of blood T cell repertoires in COVID-19. Study-wide background: Nucleic acid was either cDNA or gDNA, and it came from T cells, B-cell-depleted T cells, or PBMCs.

Clones were sequenced by immunoSEQ multiplex PCR, and TCRdb holds only the in-frame ones, with some missing. The sample shows about 84,000 clones, about 86% of them seen only once. The TCR was taken from an elderly man with active or convalescent COVID-19. Sequencing was performed on peripheral blood.

CDR3 DNA sequence: TGTGCCAGTAAAGAAGGGGGCGGTCAGCCCCAGCATTTT. The encoded protein is CASKEGGGQPQHF. V is TRBV19 and J is TRBJ1-5; 7 bases agree with TRBD1. The junction had 6 bases not matched to a gene; V was cut back by 7 bases and J by 6 bases. The germline V gene encodes CDR1 LNHDA and CDR2 SQIVND (reference sequence). The CDR3 spans 13 residues.